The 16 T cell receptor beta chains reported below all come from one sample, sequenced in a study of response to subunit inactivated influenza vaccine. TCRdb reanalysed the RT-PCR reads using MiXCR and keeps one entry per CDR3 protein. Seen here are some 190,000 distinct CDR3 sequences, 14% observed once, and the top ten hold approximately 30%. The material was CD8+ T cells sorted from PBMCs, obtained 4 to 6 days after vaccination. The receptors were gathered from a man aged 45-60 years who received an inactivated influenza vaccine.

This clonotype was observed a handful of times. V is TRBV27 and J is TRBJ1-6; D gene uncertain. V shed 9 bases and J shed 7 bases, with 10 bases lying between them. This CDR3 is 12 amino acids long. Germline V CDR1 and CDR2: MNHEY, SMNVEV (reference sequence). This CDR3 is CASSSPNSPLHF. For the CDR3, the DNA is TGTGCCAGTTCTTCACCCAATTCACCCCTCCACTTT.

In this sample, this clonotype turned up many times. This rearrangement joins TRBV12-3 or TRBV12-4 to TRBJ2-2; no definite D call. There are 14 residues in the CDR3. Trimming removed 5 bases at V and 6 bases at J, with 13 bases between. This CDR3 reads CASSRLERAGELFF. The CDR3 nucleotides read TGTGCCAGCAGTCGCCTTGAACGGGCCGGGGAGCTGTTTTTT.

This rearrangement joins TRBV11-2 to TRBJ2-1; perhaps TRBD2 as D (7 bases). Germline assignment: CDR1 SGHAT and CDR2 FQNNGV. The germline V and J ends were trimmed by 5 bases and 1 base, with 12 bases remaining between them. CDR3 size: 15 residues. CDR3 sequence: CASSIGGASYNEQFF. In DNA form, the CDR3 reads TGTGCCAGCAGCATAGGGGGGGCGTCCTACAATGAGCAGTTCTTC.

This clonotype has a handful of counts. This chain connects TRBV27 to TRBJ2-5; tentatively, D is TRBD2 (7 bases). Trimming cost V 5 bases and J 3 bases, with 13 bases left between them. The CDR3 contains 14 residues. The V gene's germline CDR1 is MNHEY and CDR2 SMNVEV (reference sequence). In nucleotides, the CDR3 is TGTGCCAGCAGTCCCCTAGGGGGGGAAGAGACCCAGTACTTC. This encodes CASSPLGGEETQYF.

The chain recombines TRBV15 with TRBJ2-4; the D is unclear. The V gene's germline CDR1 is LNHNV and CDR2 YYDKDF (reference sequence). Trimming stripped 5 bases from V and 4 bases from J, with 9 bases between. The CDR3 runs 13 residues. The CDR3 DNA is TGTGCCACCAGCGCCGACACTAAAAACATTCAGTACTTC. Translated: CATSADTKNIQYF.

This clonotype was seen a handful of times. The CDR3 here is CASSSPDRGPGIEQFF. As DNA, the CDR3 is TGTGCCAGCAGTTCCCCCGACAGGGGCCCCGGCATTGAGCAGTTCTTC. V is TRBV12-3 or TRBV12-4 and J is TRBJ2-1, with 8 bases lining up with TRBD1. The length of the CDR3 is 16 residues. Losses at the gene ends were 4 bases for V and 9 bases for J; bases not matched to a gene: 14.

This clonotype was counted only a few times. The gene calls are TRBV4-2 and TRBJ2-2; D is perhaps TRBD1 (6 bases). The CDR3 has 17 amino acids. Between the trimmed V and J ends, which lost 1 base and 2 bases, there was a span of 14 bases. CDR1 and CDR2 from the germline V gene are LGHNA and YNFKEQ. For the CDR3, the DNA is TGTGCCAGCAGCCAAGTATTGGCAGGGGCCAACACCGGGGAGCTGTTTTTT. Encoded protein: CASSQVLAGANTGELFF.

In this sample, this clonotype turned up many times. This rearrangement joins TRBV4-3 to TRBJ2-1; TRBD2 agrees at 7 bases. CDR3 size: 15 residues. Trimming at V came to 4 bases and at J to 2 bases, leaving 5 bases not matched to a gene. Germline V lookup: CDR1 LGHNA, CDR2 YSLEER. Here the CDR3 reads CASSPGRAPYNEQFF. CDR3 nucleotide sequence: TGCGCCAGCAGCCCTGGGAGGGCCCCCTACAATGAGCAGTTCTTC.

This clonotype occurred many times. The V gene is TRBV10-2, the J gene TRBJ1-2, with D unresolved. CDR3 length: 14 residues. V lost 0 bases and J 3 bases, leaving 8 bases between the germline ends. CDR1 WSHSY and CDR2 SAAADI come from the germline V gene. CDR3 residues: CASSESNGYYGYTF. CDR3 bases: TGCGCCAGCAGTGAGTCAAACGGATACTATGGCTACACCTTC.

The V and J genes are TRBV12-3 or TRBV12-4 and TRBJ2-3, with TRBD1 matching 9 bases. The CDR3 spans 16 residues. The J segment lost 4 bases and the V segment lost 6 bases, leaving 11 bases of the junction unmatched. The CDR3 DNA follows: TGTGCCAGCAGCGTCACCGGGACAGGGAGGGCAGATACGCAGTATTTT. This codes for CASSVTGTGRADTQYF.

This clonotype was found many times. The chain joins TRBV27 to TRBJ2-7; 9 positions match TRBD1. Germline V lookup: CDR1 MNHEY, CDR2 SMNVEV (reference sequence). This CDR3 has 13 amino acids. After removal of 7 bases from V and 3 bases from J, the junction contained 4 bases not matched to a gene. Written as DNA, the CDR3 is TGTGCCAGCAAGGGGACAGGGAACTACGAGCAGTACTTC. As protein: CASKGTGNYEQYF.

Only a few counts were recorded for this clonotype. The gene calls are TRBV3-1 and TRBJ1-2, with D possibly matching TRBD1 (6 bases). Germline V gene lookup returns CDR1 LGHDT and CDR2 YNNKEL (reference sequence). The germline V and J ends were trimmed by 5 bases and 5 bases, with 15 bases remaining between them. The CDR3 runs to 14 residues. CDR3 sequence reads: CASSSPGHGYGYTF. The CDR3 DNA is TGTGCCAGCAGCTCACCGGGACATGGATATGGCTACACCTTC.

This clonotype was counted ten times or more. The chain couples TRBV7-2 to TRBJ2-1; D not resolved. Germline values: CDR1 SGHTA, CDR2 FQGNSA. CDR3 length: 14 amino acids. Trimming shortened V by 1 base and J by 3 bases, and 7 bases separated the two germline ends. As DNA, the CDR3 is TGTGCCAGCAGCTTAGACCCGGGCTACAATGAGCAGTTCTTC. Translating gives CASSLDPGYNEQFF.

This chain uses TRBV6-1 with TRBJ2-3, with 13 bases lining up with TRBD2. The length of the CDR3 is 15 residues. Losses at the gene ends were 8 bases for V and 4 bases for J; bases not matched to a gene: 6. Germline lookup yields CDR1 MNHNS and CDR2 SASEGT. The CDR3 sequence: CASCPGLAGSDTQYF. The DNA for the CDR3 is TGTGCCAGCTGCCCGGGACTAGCGGGATCAGATACGCAGTATTTT.

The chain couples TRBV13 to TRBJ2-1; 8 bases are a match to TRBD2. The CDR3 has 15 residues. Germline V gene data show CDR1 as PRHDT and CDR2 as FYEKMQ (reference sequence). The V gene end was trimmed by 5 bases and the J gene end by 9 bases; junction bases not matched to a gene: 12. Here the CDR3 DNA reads TGTGCCAGCAGCGCAACTAGCGGCCAGGGGATTGAGCAGTTCTTC. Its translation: CASSATSGQGIEQFF. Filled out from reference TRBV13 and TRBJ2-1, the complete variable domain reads AAGVIQSPRHLIKEKRETATLKCYPIPRHDTVYWYQQGPGQDPQFLISFYEKMQSDKGSIPDRFSAQQFSDYHSELNMSSLELGDSALYFCASSATSGQGIEQFFGPGTRLTVL.

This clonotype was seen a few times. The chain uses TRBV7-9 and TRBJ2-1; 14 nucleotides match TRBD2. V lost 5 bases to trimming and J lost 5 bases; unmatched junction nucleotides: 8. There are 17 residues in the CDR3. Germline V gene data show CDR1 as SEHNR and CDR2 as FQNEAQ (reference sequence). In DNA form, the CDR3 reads TGTGCCAGCAGCCCGACTAGCGGGAGGGTTGGAAACAATGAGCAGTTCTTC. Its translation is CASSPTSGRVGNNEQFF.